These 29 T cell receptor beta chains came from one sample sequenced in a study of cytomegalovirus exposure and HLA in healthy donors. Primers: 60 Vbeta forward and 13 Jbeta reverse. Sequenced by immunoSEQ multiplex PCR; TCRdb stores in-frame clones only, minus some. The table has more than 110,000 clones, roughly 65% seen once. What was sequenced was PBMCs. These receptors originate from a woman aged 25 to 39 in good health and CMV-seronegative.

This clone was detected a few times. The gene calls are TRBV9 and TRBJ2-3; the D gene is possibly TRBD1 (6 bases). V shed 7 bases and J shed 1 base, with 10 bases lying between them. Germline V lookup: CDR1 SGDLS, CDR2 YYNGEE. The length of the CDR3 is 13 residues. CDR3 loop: CASEGERTDTQYF. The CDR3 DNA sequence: TGTGCCAGCGAGGGGGAGCGCACAGATACGCAGTATTTT.

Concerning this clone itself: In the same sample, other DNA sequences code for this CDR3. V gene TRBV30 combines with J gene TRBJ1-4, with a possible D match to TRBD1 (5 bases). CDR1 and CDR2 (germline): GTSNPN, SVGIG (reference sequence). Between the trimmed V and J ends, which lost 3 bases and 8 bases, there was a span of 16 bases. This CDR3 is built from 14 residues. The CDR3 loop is CAWRIGGDGEKLFF. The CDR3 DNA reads TGTGCCTGGAGAATAGGAGGGGACGGGGAAAAACTGTTTTTT.

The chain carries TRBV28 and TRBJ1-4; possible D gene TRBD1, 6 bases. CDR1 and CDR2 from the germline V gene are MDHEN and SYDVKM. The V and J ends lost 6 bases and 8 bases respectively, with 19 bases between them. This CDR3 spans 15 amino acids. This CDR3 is CASSPTGPLGEKLFF. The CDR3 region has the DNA TGTGCCAGCAGCCCTACAGGGCCGTTGGGGGAAAAACTGTTTTTT.

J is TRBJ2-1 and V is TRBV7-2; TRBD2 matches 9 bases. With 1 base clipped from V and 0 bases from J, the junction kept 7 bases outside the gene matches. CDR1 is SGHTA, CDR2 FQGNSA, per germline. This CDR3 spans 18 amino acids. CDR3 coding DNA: TGTGCCAGCAGCTTAGATCGCGGGGGGGCCGACTCCTACAATGAGCAGTTCTTC. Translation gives CASSLDRGGADSYNEQFF. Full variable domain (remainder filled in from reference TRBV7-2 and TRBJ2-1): GAGVSQSPSNKVTEKGKDVELRCDPISGHTALYWYRQSLGQGLEFLIYFQGNSAPDKSGLPSDRFSAERTGGSVSTLTIQRTQQEDSAVYLCASSLDRGGADSYNEQFFGPGTRLTVL.

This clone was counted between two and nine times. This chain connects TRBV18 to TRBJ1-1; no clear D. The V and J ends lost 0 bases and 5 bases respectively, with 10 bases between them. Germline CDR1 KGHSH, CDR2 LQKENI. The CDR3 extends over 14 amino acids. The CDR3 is CASSPPFFGTEAFF. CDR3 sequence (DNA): TGTGCCAGCTCACCACCTTTCTTCGGGACTGAAGCTTTCTTT.

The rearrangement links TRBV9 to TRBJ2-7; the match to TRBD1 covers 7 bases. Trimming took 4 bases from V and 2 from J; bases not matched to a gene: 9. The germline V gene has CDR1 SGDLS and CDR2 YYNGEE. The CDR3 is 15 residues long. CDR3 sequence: CASSLGTDLAYEQYF. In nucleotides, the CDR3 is TGTGCCAGCAGCCTCGGGACAGACCTTGCCTACGAGCAGTACTTC. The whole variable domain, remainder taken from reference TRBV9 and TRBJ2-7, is DSGVTQTPKHLITATGQRVTLRCSPRSGDLSVYWYQQSLDQGLQFLIQYYNGEERAKGNILERFSAQQFPDLHSELNLSSLELGDSALYFCASSLGTDLAYEQYFGPGTRLTVT.

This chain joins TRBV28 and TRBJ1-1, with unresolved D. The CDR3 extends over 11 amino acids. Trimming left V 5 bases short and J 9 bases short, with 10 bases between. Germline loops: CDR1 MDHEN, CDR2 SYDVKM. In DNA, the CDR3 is TGTGCCAGCAGTCGAACTGGTCAAGCTTTCTTT. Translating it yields CASSRTGQAFF.

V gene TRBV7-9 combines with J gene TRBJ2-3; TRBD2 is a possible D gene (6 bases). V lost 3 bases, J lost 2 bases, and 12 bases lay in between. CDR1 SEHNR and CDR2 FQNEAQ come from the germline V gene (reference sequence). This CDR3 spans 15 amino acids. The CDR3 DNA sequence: TGTGCCAGCAGCTTCGAACGGAGGGTCACAGATACGCAGTATTTT. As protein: CASSFERRVTDTQYF.

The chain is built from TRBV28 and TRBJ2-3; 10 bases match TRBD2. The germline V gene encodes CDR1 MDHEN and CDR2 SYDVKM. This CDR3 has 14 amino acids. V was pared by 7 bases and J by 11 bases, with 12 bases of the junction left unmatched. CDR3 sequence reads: CASTQGLAQVRQYF. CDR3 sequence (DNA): TGTGCCAGCACCCAGGGACTAGCGCAGGTTAGGCAGTATTTT.

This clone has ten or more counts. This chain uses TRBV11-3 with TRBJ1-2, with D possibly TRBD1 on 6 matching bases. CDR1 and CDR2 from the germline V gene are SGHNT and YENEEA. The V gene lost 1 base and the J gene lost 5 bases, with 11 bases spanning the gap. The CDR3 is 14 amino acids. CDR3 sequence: CASSLGPDRYGYTF. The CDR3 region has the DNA TGTGCCAGCAGCTTAGGTCCGGACAGATATGGCTACACCTTC.

The CDR3 coding sequence is TGTGCCAGTAGTCCGACAGGGGGAATCGACGAGCAGTACTTC. Protein product: CASSPTGGIDEQYF. The chain joins TRBV19 to TRBJ2-7, with 9 bases aligning to TRBD1. Germline CDR1 reads LNHDA; CDR2 reads SQIVND (reference sequence). Losses at the gene ends were 5 bases for V and 5 bases for J; bases not matched to a gene: 7. This CDR3 is 14 amino acids long.

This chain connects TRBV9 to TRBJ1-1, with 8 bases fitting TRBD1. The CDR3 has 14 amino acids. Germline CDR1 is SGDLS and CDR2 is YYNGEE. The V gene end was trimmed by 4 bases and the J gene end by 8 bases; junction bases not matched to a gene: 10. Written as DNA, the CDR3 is TGTGCCAGCAGCCCGCGACAGGGGTCAGGGGAAGCTTTCTTT. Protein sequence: CASSPRQGSGEAFF. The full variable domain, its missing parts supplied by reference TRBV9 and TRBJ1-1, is DSGVTQTPKHLITATGQRVTLRCSPRSGDLSVYWYQQSLDQGLQFLIQYYNGEERAKGNILERFSAQQFPDLHSELNLSSLELGDSALYFCASSPRQGSGEAFFGQGTRLTVV.

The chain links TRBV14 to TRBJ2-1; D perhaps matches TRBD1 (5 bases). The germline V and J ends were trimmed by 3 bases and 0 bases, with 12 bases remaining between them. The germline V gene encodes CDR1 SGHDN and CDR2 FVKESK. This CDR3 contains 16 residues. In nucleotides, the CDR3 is TGTGCCAGCAGCCATAGGGGTAGTTCCTCCTACAATGAGCAGTTCTTC. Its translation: CASSHRGSSSYNEQFF.

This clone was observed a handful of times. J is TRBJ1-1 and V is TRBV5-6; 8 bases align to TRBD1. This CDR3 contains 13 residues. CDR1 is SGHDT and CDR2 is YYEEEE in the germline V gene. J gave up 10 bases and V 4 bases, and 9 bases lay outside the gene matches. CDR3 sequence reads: CASSIGQGAGAFF. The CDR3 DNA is TGTGCCAGCAGCATAGGACAGGGTGCGGGAGCTTTCTTT.

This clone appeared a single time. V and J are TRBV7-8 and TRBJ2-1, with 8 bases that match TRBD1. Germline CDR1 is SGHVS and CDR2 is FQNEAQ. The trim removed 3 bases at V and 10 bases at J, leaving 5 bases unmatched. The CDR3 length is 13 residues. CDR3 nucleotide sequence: TGTGCCAGCAGCTTCGACAGGGGCCGGGAGCAGTTCTTC. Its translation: CASSFDRGREQFF.

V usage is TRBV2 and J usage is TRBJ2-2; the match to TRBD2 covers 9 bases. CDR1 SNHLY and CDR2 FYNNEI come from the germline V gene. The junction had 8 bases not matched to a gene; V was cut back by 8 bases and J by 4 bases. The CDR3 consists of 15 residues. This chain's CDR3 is CASRTRAGGTGELFF. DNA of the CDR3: TGTGCCAGCCGTACTCGAGCGGGGGGCACCGGGGAGCTGTTTTTT.

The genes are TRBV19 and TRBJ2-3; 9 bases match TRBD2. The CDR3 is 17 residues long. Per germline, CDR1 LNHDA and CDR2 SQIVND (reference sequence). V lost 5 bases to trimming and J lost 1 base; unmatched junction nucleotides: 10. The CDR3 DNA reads TGTGCCAGTAGTGGGTGGGTAGCGGGAGCCCGCACAGATACGCAGTATTTT. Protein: CASSGWVAGARTDTQYF. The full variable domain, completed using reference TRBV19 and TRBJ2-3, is DGGITQSPKYLFRKEGQNVTLSCEQNLNHDAMYWYRQDPGQGLRLIYYSQIVNDFQKGDIAEGYSVSREKKESFPLTVTSAQKNPTAFYLCASSGWVAGARTDTQYFGPGTRLTVL.

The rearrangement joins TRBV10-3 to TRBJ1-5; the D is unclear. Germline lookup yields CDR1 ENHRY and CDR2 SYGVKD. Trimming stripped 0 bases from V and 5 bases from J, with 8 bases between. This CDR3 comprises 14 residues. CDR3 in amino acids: CAISESKEYQPQHF. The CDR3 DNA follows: TGTGCCATCAGTGAGTCTAAGGAGTATCAGCCCCAGCATTTT.

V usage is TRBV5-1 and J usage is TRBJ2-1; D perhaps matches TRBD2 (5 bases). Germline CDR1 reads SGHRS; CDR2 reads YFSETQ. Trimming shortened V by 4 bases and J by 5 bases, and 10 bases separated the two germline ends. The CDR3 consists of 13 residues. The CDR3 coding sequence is TGCGCCAGCAGCGTAAGACTAAACAATGAGCAGTTCTTC. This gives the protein CASSVRLNNEQFF.

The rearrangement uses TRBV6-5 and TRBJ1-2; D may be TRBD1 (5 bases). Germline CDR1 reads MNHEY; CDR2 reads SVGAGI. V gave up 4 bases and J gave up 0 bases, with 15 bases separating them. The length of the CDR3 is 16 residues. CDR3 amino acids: CASSFGNRRSNYGYTF. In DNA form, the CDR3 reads TGTGCCAGCAGTTTCGGTAACAGGCGCTCTAACTATGGCTACACCTTC.

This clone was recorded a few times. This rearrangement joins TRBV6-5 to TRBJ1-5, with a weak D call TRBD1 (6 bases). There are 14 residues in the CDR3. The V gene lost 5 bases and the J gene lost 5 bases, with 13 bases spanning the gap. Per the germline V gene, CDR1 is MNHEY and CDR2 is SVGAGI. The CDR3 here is CASSPTGKDQPQHF. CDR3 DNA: TGTGCCAGCAGTCCCACAGGGAAGGATCAGCCCCAGCATTTT.

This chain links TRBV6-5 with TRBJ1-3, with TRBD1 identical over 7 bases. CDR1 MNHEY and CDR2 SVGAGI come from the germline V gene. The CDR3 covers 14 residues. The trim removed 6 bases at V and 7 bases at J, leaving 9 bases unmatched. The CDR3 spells CASSRSTGYNTIYF. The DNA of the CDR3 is TGTGCCAGCAGCCGCTCGACAGGGTATAACACCATATATTTT.

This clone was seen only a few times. CDR3 in amino acids: CASSRSYLLPGKVDEQYF. DNA for the CDR3: TGCGCCAGCAGCCGATCCTACCTTCTCCCGGGAAAGGTGGACGAGCAGTACTTC. J is TRBJ2-7 and V is TRBV4-1; TRBD2 might be the D (5 bases). V was cut by 4 bases and J by 5 bases, with 27 bases left in between. The CDR3 length is 18 residues. The germline CDR1 and CDR2 sequences are MGHRA and YSYEKL.

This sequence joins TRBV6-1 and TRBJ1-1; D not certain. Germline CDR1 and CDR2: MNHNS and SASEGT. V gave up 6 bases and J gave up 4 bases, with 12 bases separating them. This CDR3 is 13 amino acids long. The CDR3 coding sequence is TGTGCCAGCAGGCCAAGCGGTTTCACTGAAGCTTTCTTT. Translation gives CASRPSGFTEAFF.

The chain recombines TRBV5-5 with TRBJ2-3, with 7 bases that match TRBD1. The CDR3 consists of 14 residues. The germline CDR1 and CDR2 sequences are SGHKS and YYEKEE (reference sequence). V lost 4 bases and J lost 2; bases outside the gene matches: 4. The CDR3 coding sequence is TGTGCCAGCAGCCCGGGACAGTCCACAGATACGCAGTATTTT. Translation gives CASSPGQSTDTQYF.

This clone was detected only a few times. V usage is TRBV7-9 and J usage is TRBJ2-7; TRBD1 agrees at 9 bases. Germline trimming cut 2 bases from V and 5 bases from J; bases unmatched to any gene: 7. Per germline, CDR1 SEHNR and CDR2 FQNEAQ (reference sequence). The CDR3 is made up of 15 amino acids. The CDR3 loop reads CASSLNDRGRNEQYF. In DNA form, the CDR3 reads TGTGCCAGCAGCTTAAACGACAGGGGGAGGAACGAGCAGTACTTC.

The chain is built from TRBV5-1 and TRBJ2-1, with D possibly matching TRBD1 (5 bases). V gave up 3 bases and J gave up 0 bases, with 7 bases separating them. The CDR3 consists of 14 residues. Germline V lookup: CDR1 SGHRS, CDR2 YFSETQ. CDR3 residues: CASSWGSSYNEQFF. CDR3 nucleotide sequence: TGCGCCAGCAGCTGGGGCAGCTCCTACAATGAGCAGTTCTTC.

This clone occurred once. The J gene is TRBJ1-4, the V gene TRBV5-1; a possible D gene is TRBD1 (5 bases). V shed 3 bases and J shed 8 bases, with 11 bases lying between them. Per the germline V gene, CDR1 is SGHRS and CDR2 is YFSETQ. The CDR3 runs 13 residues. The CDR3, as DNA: TGCGCCAGCAGCTCGGGGGATTACGAAAAACTGTTTTTT. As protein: CASSSGDYEKLFF.

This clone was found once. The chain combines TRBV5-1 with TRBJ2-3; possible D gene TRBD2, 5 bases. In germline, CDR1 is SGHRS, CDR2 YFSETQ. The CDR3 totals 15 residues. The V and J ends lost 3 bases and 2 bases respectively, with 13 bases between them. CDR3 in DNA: TGCGCCAGCAGCTGGTCCGGGATCGACACAGATACGCAGTATTTT. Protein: CASSWSGIDTDTQYF.